Many counts were recorded for the clone carrying this TCR beta chain. The antigen remains undetermined. As previously described, bulk TCR libraries were made using listed TCR primers. MiXCR was run by TCRdb on the PCR reads, yielding one entry per CDR3 protein. This sample has about half a million distinct CDR3 sequences, with 20% to 25% found just once. The source of the sample is a study of molecular identifiers for immune sequencing clone quantification. Study-wide results and caveats: Highly expanded clone sizes could be underestimated through barcode sharing by identical TCR molecules. Amid some 900,000 naive cells, spiked Jurkat TCR RNA from one cell was reportedly still detectable.

After removal of 3 bases from V and 2 bases from J, the junction contained 6 bases not matched to a gene. CDR3 size: 17 residues. Germline V CDR1 and CDR2: MNHEY, SMNVEV (reference sequence). The naive CD8 libraries originated from between roughly 18,000 and 1,000,000 sorted cells and drew on 10%, 30% or 50% RNA. This clonotype was sampled from a human donor in good health. Some libraries in this study had Jurkat cell RNA spiked in. This sequence joins TRBV27 and TRBJ1-4; the match to TRBD1 covers 10 bases. The sequencing sample was made of naive CD8+ T cells from blood, with Jurkat cell RNA spiked in. Subset reported: FACS-sorted CD8+CD4-CCR7+CD45RA+ naive T cells. The DNA of the CDR3 is TGTGCCAGCAGTTTCACCGGGACAGGGGTCACTAATGAAAAACTGTTTTTT. Its protein is CASSFTGTGVTNEKLFF.